These 24 T cell receptor beta chains were sequenced from one sample in a study of T cell responses to AZD1222 COVID-19 vaccine (dated by TCRdb to the early 2020s). What the time point label conveys for this sample: baseline before first vaccination. Library method: the immunoSEQ multiplex PCR assay. TCRdb re-hosts the immuneACCESS table, in-frame sequences only. Its copies lack some clones; in the studies checked, an unresolved V gene accounts for under half of them, and the cause for the rest is not known. A total of about 92,000 clones appear in this sample, around 90% of them only once. The ten top clones hold 7.5% of the sample. The source material was peripheral blood, sampled on day 0 of AZD1222 vaccination. The receptors were sampled from an adult in good health.

The chain uses TRBV7-2 and TRBJ1-3; D possibly corresponds to TRBD1 (6 bases). CDR3 length: 19 amino acids. Germline values: CDR1 SGHTA, CDR2 FQGNSA. Between the trimmed V and J ends, which lost 4 bases and 0 bases, there was a span of 22 bases. DNA for the CDR3: TGTGCCAGCAGCTACGAACGGACAGTCCGATCTAACTCTGGAAACACCATATATTTT. This encodes CASSYERTVRSNSGNTIYF.

The J gene is TRBJ1-1, the V gene TRBV7-9; D call uncertain. With 4 bases removed from V and 4 bases from J, the gap between germline ends came to 10 bases. Per germline, CDR1 SEHNR and CDR2 FQNEAQ (reference sequence). This CDR3 has 13 residues. The CDR3 DNA reads TGTGCCAGCAGCTCCAACTCAGGCACTGAAGCTTTCTTT. It codes for CASSSNSGTEAFF.

The CDR3 nucleotides are TGTGCCAGCAACGGGGATTCCTACGAGCAGTACTTC. It is translated as CASNGDSYEQYF. The chain couples TRBV2 to TRBJ2-7; possible D gene TRBD2, 5 bases. From germline, CDR1 is SNHLY and CDR2 FYNNEI. This CDR3 has 12 amino acids. The V end was cut by 7 bases, the J end by 1 base, with 8 bases between.

In this sample, this clone turned up a few times. The genes are TRBV12-3 or TRBV12-4 and TRBJ2-7, with 7 bases aligning to TRBD1. This CDR3 is 13 amino acids long. Trimming cost V 6 bases and J 2 bases; bases outside gene matches: 4. The CDR3 loop is CASSTGATYEQYF. CDR3 nucleotide sequence: TGTGCCAGCAGCACAGGGGCAACCTACGAGCAGTACTTC.

The rearrangement joins TRBV28 to TRBJ1-2; D unclear. The CDR3 consists of 13 residues. V was cut by 5 bases and J by 8 bases, with 15 bases left in between. Germline CDR1 and CDR2: MDHEN and SYDVKM. The CDR3, as DNA: TGTGCCAGCAGTCTCTACTCCGATGGAGGCTACACCTTC. Its protein is CASSLYSDGGYTF.

This rearrangement joins TRBV5-1 to TRBJ1-2, with a weak D call TRBD1 (5 bases). Germline CDR1 SGHRS, CDR2 YFSETQ. CDR3 length: 13 amino acids. V lost 1 base, J lost 3 bases, and 7 bases lay in between. The CDR3 sequence: CASSLQGDYGYTF. Here the CDR3 DNA reads TGCGCCAGCAGCTTGCAGGGTGACTATGGCTACACCTTC.

The chain joins TRBV2 to TRBJ1-4; D is perhaps TRBD1 (5 bases). The V gene's germline CDR1 is SNHLY and CDR2 FYNNEI. Deletions cut 8 bases from V and 4 bases from J, with 20 bases between. The CDR3 contains 16 residues. For the CDR3, the DNA is TGTGCCAGCCACTCCAGAACACGGGACTTTAATGAAAAACTGTTTTTT. Translation: CASHSRTRDFNEKLFF.

This clone was observed a few times. This rearrangement joins TRBV4-2 to TRBJ2-7, with 8 bases aligning to TRBD2. The ends lost 3 bases at V and 3 bases at J; junction bases unmatched: 4. Germline-derived CDR1 and CDR2 are LGHNA and YNFKEQ. This CDR3 is built from 14 residues. This CDR3 reads CASSQGLGDYEQYF. DNA for the CDR3: TGTGCCAGCAGCCAGGGACTAGGGGACTACGAGCAGTACTTC.

The genes are TRBV3-1 (or the pseudogene TRBV3-2) and TRBJ1-1; 9 nucleotides match TRBD1. The germline CDR1 and CDR2 sequences are LGHDT and YNNKEL (reference sequence). This CDR3 comprises 17 residues. After removal of 0 bases from V and 1 base from J, the junction contained 6 bases not matched to a gene. The CDR3 DNA is TGTGCCAGCAGCCAAGAGACTACAGGGGGCTGGAACACTGAAGCTTTCTTT. This translates into CASSQETTGGWNTEAFF.

The chain has TRBV9 and TRBJ1-4; D not resolved. The CDR3 extends over 14 amino acids. V was trimmed by 1 base and J by 4 bases, leaving 8 bases between them. Germline V gives CDR1 SGDLS, CDR2 YYNGEE. CDR3 protein: CASSVTGINEKLFF. CDR3 DNA sequence: TGTGCCAGCAGCGTAACGGGTATTAATGAAAAACTGTTTTTT.

The chain links TRBV18 to TRBJ1-2; maybe TRBD1 (6 bases). The CDR3 is made up of 15 amino acids. V was cut by 3 bases and J by 4 bases, with 15 bases left in between. Looked up from germline, CDR1 is KGHSH and CDR2 is LQKENI. The CDR3: CASSPPTGFSYGYTF. CDR3 sequence (DNA): TGTGCCAGCTCACCGCCGACAGGATTTAGCTATGGCTACACCTTC.

The V and J genes are TRBV12-3 or TRBV12-4 and TRBJ2-1; D unclear. CDR3 length equals 13 residues. Trimming took 6 bases from V and 4 from J, leaving 10 bases between them. In DNA form, the CDR3 reads TGTGCCAGCAGGAAGCCGGCGTACAATGAGCAGTTCTTC. Its translation is CASRKPAYNEQFF.

This sequence joins TRBV9 and TRBJ1-3; D call uncertain. Germline assignment: CDR1 SGDLS and CDR2 YYNGEE. The CDR3 has 16 residues. V lost 0 bases to trimming and J lost 0 bases, with 10 bases between them. The CDR3 sequence: CASSVEAAVSGNTIYF. In nucleotides, the CDR3 is TGTGCCAGCAGCGTAGAGGCAGCGGTCTCTGGAAACACCATATATTTT.

The V and J genes are TRBV6-1 and TRBJ1-1; D may be TRBD1 (5 bases). The germline V and J ends were trimmed by 2 bases and 4 bases, with 8 bases remaining between them. This CDR3 region has 13 residues. Germline CDR1 MNHNS, CDR2 SASEGT. The CDR3 protein is CASSERGSTEAFF. The CDR3 region has the DNA TGTGCCAGCAGTGAACGGGGGAGCACTGAAGCTTTCTTT.

This chain joins TRBV5-5 and TRBJ2-7; no reliable D call. V lost 2 bases, J lost 5 bases, and 5 bases lay in between. Germline V lookup: CDR1 SGHKS, CDR2 YYEKEE (reference sequence). The CDR3 is made up of 11 amino acids. The CDR3 here is CASSFEDEQYF. Written as DNA, the CDR3 is TGTGCCAGCAGCTTCGAGGACGAGCAGTACTTC. Full variable domain (remainder filled in from reference TRBV5-5 and TRBJ2-7): DAGVTQSPTHLIKTRGQQVTLRCSPISGHKSVSWYQQVLGQGPQFIFQYYEKEERGRGNFPDRFSARQFPNYSSELNVNALLLGDSALYLCASSFEDEQYFGPGTRLTVT.

The V call is TRBV21-1, the J call TRBJ1-4. TRBV21-1 is classified as a pseudogene. The CDR3 has 11 residues. The CDR3 is CASSYYEKLFF. In DNA form, the CDR3 reads TGTGCCAGCAGCTACTACGAAAAACTGTTTTTT.

This clone has only one observation. The chain has TRBV2 and TRBJ2-1; TRBD2 aligns across 8 bases. The length of the CDR3 is 15 residues. Trimming at V came to 6 bases and at J to 10 bases, leaving 14 bases not matched to a gene. Germline lookup yields CDR1 SNHLY and CDR2 FYNNEI. This CDR3 reads CASSPAGGGLGEQFF. Here the CDR3 DNA reads TGTGCCAGCAGCCCGGCGGGCGGGGGGTTAGGGGAGCAGTTCTTC.

The chain uses TRBV7-9 and TRBJ2-2; 10 bases fit TRBD1. Germline CDR1 is SEHNR and CDR2 is FQNEAQ (reference sequence). The CDR3 consists of 15 residues. The ends lost 8 bases at V and 3 bases at J; junction bases unmatched: 6. DNA of the CDR3: TGTGCCAGCCATCCCGGGACAGGGGACACCGGGGAGCTGTTTTTT. It codes for CASHPGTGDTGELFF.

This clone has only a few counts. The gene calls are TRBV6-2 or TRBV6-3 and TRBJ2-7; TRBD2 matches at 7 bases. From germline, CDR1 is MNHEY and CDR2 SVGEGT. The CDR3 has 15 amino acids. Trimming cost V 1 base and J 4 bases; bases outside gene matches: 7. The CDR3 DNA reads TGTGCCAGCAGTTACTTACGGCGGGGGACGTACGAGCAGTACTTC. It is translated as CASSYLRRGTYEQYF.

The chain has TRBV9 and TRBJ1-5, with D maybe TRBD1 (5 bases). Germline CDR1 SGDLS, CDR2 YYNGEE. CDR3 length: 14 amino acids. The V and J ends lost 3 bases and 0 bases respectively, with 7 bases between them. The CDR3 coding sequence is TGTGCCAGCAGCGGACAGTTTAGCAATCAGCCCCAGCATTTT. Translation: CASSGQFSNQPQHF.

The V call is TRBV24-1, the J call TRBJ2-2; D could derive from TRBD1 or TRBD2 (5 bases each). The V end was cut by 6 bases, the J end by 2 bases, with 15 bases between. Germline CDR1 is KGHDR and CDR2 is SFDVKD. This CDR3 spans 16 amino acids. CDR3 DNA sequence: TGTGCCACCAGTACCCCCGGGACGCACAACACCGGGGAGCTGTTTTTT. Amino acid sequence: CATSTPGTHNTGELFF.

J is TRBJ2-3 and V is TRBV7-2, with D unresolved. CDR3 length: 13 residues. The V end was cut by 4 bases, the J end by 6 bases, with 11 bases between. From germline, CDR1 is SGHTA and CDR2 FQGNSA. The CDR3 nucleotides read TGTGCCAGCAGCTCCGTAGGGTCCGATACGCAGTATTTT. Translated, it gives CASSSVGSDTQYF. The variable domain in full, completed from reference TRBV7-2 and TRBJ2-3, reads GAGVSQSPSNKVTEKGKDVELRCDPISGHTALYWYRQSLGQGLEFLIYFQGNSAPDKSGLPSDRFSAERTGGSVSTLTIQRTQQEDSAVYLCASSSVGSDTQYFGPGTRLTVL.

V is TRBV21-1 and J is TRBJ1-1. TRBV21-1 is tagged as a pseudogene. CDR3 length equals 15 residues. CDR3 sequence (DNA): TGTGCCAGCAGCCGGTTGGTGAAGATGAACACTGAAGCTTTCTTT. This encodes CASSRLVKMNTEAFF.

The chain recombines TRBV4-2 with TRBJ1-1, with a possible D match to TRBD1 (6 bases). CDR3 length equals 15 residues. The V gene lost 3 bases and the J gene lost 1 base, with 12 bases spanning the gap. Looked up from germline, CDR1 is LGHNA and CDR2 is YNFKEQ. The CDR3 coding sequence is TGTGCCAGCAGCCACAATTTAGGGGGGAACACTGAAGCTTTCTTT. The encoded protein is CASSHNLGGNTEAFF.